This TCR beta chain emerged from a study of radiotherapy plus CTLA-4 blockade in lung cancer. The table lists this clone with a few counts. Its specificity is unknown. Study-wide findings and caveats: Reports identified early blood T cell clone dynamics, with interferon-beta, as the best response predictor. There was expansion of tumor-derived TCR clones in blood after radiotherapy plus ipilimumab.

Trimming shortened V by 6 bases and J by 5 bases, and 15 bases separated the two germline ends. The CDR3 is 14 residues long. Germline values: CDR1 KGHSH, CDR2 LQKENI. TCRdb keeps only in-frame clones here, not all; method: immunoSEQ multiplex PCR. The profile shows under 95,000 clones, more than 80% of them singletons. Sample: peripheral blood, taken from a patient treated with radiotherapy plus ipilimumab. The source is a human donor with non-small cell lung cancer who had stable disease on radiotherapy plus ipilimumab. The rearrangement uses TRBV18 and TRBJ2-3; the D gene is possibly TRBD2 (5 bases). The CDR3 DNA reads as TGTGCCAGCTCCCCCGGCTGGAGGAGAGATACGCAGTATTTT. Protein sequence: CASSPGWRRDTQYF.